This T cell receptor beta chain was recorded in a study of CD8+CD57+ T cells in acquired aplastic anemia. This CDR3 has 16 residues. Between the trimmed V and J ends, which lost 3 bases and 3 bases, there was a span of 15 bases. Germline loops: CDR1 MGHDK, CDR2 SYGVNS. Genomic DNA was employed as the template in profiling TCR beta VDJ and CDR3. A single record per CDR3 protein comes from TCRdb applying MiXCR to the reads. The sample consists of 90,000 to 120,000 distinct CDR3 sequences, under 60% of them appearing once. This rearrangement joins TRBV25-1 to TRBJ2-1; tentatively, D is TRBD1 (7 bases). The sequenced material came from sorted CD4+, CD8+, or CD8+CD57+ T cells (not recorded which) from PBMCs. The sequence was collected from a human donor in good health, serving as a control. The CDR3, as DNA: TGTGCCAGCAGTGACACCCGACAGGGACTCTACAATGAGCAGTTCTTC. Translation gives CASSDTRQGLYNEQFF.